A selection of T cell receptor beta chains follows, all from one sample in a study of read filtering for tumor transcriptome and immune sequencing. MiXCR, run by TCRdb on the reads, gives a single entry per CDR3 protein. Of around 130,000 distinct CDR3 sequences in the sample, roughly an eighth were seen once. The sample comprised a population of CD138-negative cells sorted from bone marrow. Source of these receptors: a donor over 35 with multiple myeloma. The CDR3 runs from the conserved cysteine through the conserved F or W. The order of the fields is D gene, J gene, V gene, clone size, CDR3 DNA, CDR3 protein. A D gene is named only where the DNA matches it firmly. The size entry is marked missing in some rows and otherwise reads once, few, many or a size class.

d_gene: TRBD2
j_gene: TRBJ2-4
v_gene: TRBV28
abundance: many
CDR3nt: TGTGCCAGCAGTTTCAGTCCTAGCGGGAGCATCCCAGCCAAAAACATTCAGTACTTC
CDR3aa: CASSFSPSGSIPAKNIQYF

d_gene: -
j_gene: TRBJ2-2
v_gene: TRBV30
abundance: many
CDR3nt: TGTGCCTGGAGTGGGCGAAGGGGGAACACCGGGGAGCTGTTTTTT
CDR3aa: CAWSGRRGNTGELFF

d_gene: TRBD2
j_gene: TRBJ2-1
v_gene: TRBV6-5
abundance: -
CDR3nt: TGTGCCAGCAGTTATTTCTCCGGACTAGTTTTGAATGAGCAGTTCTTC
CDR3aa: CASSYFSGLVLNEQFF

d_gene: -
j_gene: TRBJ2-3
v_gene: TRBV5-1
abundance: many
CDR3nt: TGCGCCAGCAGTTCGGGTCCTAGCACAGATACGCAGTATTTT
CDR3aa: CASSSGPSTDTQYF

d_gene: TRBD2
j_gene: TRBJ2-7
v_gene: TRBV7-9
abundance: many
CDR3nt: TGTGTTTCCGAGGGGACTAGCGGGACAGTAACCTACGAGCAGTACTTC
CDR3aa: CVSEGTSGTVTYEQYF

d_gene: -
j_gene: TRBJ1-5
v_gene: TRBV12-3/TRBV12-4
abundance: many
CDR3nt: TGTGCCAGCAACGTTGACAGGAGCAATCAGCCCCAGCATTTT
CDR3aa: CASNVDRSNQPQHF

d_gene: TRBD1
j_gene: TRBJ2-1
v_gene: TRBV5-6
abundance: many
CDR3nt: TGTGCCAGCAGGCGGGCAGGGGGTGGCAATGAGCAGTTCTTC
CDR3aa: CASRRAGGGNEQFF

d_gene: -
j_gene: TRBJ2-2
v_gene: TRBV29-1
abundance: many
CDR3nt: TGCAGCGTTGAGCCTAGCGCAAACACCGGGGAGCTGTTTTTT
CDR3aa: CSVEPSANTGELFF

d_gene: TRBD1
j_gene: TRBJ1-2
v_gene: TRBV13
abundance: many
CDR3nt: TGTGCCAGCAGCTCGGACAGGGGATTATATGGCTACACCTTC
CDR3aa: CASSSDRGLYGYTF

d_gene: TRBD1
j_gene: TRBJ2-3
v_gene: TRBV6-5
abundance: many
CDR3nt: TGTGCCAGCAGGTCGGACAGGGAATTCACAGATACGCAGTATTTT
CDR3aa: CASRSDREFTDTQYF

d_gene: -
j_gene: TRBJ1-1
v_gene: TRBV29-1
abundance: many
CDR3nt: TGCAGCGTTGAAGGCGAGCGGACCACTGAAGCTTTCTTT
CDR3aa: CSVEGERTTEAFF

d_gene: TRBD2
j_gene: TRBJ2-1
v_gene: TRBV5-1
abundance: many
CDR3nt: TGCGCCAGCAGCTTGCCACGCGGGAGTTTGTGGTTCTTC
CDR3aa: CASSLPRGSLWFF

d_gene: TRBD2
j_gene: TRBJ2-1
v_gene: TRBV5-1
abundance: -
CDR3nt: TGCGCCAGCAGCCCTATAGCGGGATCACTGGGTGAGCAGTTCTTC
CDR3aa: CASSPIAGSLGEQFF

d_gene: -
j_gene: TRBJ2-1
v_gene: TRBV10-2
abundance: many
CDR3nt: TGCGCCAGCAGTGATTTTCAAGCTGAGCCTCGCAATGAGCAGTTCTTC
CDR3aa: CASSDFQAEPRNEQFF

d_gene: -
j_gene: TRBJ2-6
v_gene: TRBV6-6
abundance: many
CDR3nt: TGTGCCAGCAGACCACCCGACCGGTTCGACTCTGGGGCCAACGTCCTGACTTTC
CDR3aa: CASRPPDRFDSGANVLTF

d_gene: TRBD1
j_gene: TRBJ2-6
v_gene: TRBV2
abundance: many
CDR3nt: TGTGCCAGCAGTATCAGGGGGTCGAGCTCTGGGGCCAACGTCCTGACTTTC
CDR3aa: CASSIRGSSSGANVLTF

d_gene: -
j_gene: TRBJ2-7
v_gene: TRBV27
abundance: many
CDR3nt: TGTGCCAGCAGTTTCTCTATGGAGGGGGGCTACGAGCAGTACTTC
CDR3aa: CASSFSMEGGYEQYF

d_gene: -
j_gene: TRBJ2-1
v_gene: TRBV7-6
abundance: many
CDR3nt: TGTGCCAGCAGCCCGCAAACAGCGTTAACCTACAATGAGCAGTTCTTC
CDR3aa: CASSPQTALTYNEQFF

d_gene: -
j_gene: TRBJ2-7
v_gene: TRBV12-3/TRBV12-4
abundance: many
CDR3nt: TGTGCCAGCAGTTCCAGGGAGTACGAGCAGTACTTC
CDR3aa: CASSSREYEQYF

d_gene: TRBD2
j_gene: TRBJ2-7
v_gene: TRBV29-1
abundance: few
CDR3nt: TGCAGCGTTGAAGACCCACTAGCGGGAGGTTCCTACGAGCAGTACTTC
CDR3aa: CSVEDPLAGGSYEQYF

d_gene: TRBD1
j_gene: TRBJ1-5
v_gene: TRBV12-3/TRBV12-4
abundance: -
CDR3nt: TGTGCCAGCAGTTTCGGGGCGACAGGGTGGTTGGATCAGCCCCAGCATTTT
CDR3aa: CASSFGATGWLDQPQHF

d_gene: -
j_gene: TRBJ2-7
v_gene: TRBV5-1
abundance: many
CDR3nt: TGCGCCAGCAGCTTGTATCTTGGGGAAGAGCAGTACTTC
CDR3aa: CASSLYLGEEQYF

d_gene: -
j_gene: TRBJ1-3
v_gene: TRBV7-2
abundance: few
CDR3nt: TGTGCCAGCAGGTTTGGGGGTGGAAACACCATATATTTT
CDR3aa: CASRFGGGNTIYF

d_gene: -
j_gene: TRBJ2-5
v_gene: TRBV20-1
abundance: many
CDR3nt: TGCAGTGCTAGAGGGCGACTAGGTTGGGAGACCCAGTACTTC
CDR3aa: CSARGRLGWETQYF

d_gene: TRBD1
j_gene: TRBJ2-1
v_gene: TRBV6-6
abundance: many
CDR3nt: TGTGCCAGCAGGGAGGACAGGGATCAGTTCTTC
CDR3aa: CASREDRDQFF

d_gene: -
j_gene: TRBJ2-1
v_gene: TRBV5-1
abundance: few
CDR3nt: TGCGCCAGCAGCTTTTGGGGCAGCCTCATCTCATTTTCGGGCAATGAGCAGTTCTTC
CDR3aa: CASSFWGSLISFSGNEQFF

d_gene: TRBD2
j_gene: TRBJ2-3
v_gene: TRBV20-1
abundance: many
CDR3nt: TGCAGTGCTAGAGATTTCACTAGCGGGGGAAGCACAGATACGCAGTATTTT
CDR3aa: CSARDFTSGGSTDTQYF

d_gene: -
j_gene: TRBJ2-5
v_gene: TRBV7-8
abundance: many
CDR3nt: TGTGCCAGCAGCTTTTCGTCCGGGGGCGAGTACTTC
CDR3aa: CASSFSSGGEYF

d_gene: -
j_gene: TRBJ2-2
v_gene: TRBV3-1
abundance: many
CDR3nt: TGTGCCAGCAGCCGACAGGACACCGGGGAGCTGTTTTTT
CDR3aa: CASSRQDTGELFF

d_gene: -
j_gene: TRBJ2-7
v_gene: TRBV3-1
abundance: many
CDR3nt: TGTGCCAGCAGTTCCCCCCTCGAGCAGTACTTC
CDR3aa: CASSSPLEQYF

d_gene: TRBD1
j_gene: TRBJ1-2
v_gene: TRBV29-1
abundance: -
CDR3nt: TGCAGCGCCCGACAGGGGAATAGCTATGGCTACACCTTC
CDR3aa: CSARQGNSYGYTF

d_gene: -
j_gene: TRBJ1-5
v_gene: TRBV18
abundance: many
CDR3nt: TGTGCCAGCTCACCACCAAACGCAGGGGTACGACAGCCCCAGCATTTT
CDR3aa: CASSPPNAGVRQPQHF

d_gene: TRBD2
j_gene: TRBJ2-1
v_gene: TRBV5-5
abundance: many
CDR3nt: TGTGCCAGCAGCTTACTGACTAGCGGGAGTAGCTCGCAGTTCTTC
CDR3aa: CASSLLTSGSSSQFF

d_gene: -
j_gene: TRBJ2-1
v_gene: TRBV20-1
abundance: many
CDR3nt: TGCAGTGCTAGAGATGGGCGGCTTTCTTTCTACAATGAGCAGTTCTTC
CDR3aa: CSARDGRLSFYNEQFF

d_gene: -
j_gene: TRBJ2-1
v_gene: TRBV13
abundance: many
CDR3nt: TGTGCCAGCAGCTACCCTACCTCCTACAATGAGCAGTTCTTC
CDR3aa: CASSYPTSYNEQFF